The clone carrying this T cell receptor (beta chain) was recorded at least ten times. Antigen specificity is unknown. PBMCs were obtained from approximately 9.2 ml fresh peripheral blood. The data were taken from a study of T cells in Graves' hyperthyroidism and ophthalmopathy. V lost 2 bases to trimming and J lost 4 bases, with 9 bases between them. The CDR3 spans 13 residues. Germline CDR1 MNHEY, CDR2 SMNVEV (reference sequence). Whole-study findings and limits: Onset of ophthalmopathy came a median approximately 6.8 months after the model predicted it. Most clonotypes expanded in thyroid above 0.001 were likewise present in blood.

What was amplified from RNA transcripts were TCR beta CDR3 regions. In the first-round RT-PCR of the TCR CDR3, the HTBI primer set was used. Via MiXCR, TCRdb re-called the multiplex PCR reads, giving one row per CDR3 protein. The sample gives hundreds of thousands of distinct CDR3 sequences, approximately 14% of which show up once; roughly 4.5% is in the top ten. This sequence originates from a woman between 40 and 50 years old with Graves' ophthalmopathy. The sample was blood. This chain links TRBV27 with TRBJ2-7, with D unclear. The CDR3 bases are TGTGCCAGCAGTTTAATAGGGCGGTACGAGCAGTACTTC. Encoded protein: CASSLIGRYEQYF.